The clone carrying this T cell receptor beta chain was observed a few times. The data belong to a study of blood T cell repertoires in COVID-19. Study background: The samples span acute and convalescent COVID-19 from the United States, Italy and Spain. Sample material is recorded as cDNA or gDNA derived from T cells, B-cell-depleted T cells, or PBMCs.

CDR3 length: 15 residues. V was shortened by 3 bases and J by 5 bases, with 16 bases between the two germline ends. Germline loops: CDR1 MNHNS, CDR2 SASEGT. In the authors' workflow: Estimated nucleated cell counts came from reference gene primer amplification. Libraries were prepared by immunoSEQ multiplex PCR; TCRdb keeps only in-frame clonotypes and omits some of them. The V and J calls and clone size are taken from that table; D and trimming were inferred from the DNA. The sample contains roughly 250,000 clones, around 82% of which appear only once. The chain has TRBV6-1 and TRBJ1-2; maybe TRBD1 (6 bases). The TCR originated in a human donor in a cohort sampled during active COVID-19. Sequencing used peripheral blood. In DNA form, the CDR3 reads TGTGCCAGCAGTGAGACACCATGGGGACAATATGGCTACACCTTC. Its translation is CASSETPWGQYGYTF.